Shown below are 6 T cell receptor beta chains from a single sample sequenced in a study of T cell clones after liver transplantation. Repertoires were generated with immunoSEQ multiplex PCR, while TCRdb's copy carries only in-frame clones and drops some. In the table there are some 120,000 clones, about nine tenths of which are singletons. The sequencing used CD4+ T cells from blood, collected 12 months after liver transplant. These receptors all stem from a human patient who received a liver transplant. Some T cells may have originated in the graft donor.

This clone has only one observation. The CDR3 DNA reads TGTGCCAGCAGTGACTCAAGAGGGGCCAACGTCCTGACTTTC. Translated, it gives CASSDSRGANVLTF. The chain combines TRBV2 with TRBJ2-6; no firm D call. This CDR3 region has 14 residues. V lost 3 bases and J 4 bases, leaving 7 bases between the germline ends. Germline V gene sequence: CDR1 SNHLY, CDR2 FYNNEI.

CDR3 sequence reads: CASSAGLAGGDTQYF. CDR3 nucleotides: TGCGCCAGCAGCGCGGGACTAGCGGGAGGTGATACGCAGTATTTT. This chain links TRBV5-1 with TRBJ2-3, with 15 bases fitting TRBD2. V was clipped by 4 bases and J by 6 bases; unmatched bases: 3. This CDR3 has 15 residues. Germline-derived CDR1 and CDR2 are SGHRS and YFSETQ.

The chain combines TRBV7-9 with TRBJ2-1, with D possibly matching TRBD2 (6 bases). The CDR3 sequence is 16 residues long. Per the germline V gene, CDR1 is SEHNR and CDR2 is FQNEAQ (reference sequence). V was pared by 2 bases and J by 2 bases, with 13 bases between. As DNA, the CDR3 is TGTGCCAGCAGCTTACGGGAGATTAGCACCTACAATGAGCAGTTCTTC. This translates into CASSLREISTYNEQFF.

The rearrangement uses TRBV6-4 and TRBJ1-1; possibly TRBD1 for D (6 bases). From germline, CDR1 is MRHNA and CDR2 SNTAGT. Trimming shortened V by 4 bases and J by 1 base, and 16 bases separated the two germline ends. This CDR3 region has 16 residues. CDR3 sequence (DNA): TGTGCCAGCAGTGCCCCAATTCAGGGGTCGAACACTGAAGCTTTCTTT. It specifies CASSAPIQGSNTEAFF.

This chain uses TRBV5-6 with TRBJ2-3; D unresolved. Germline-derived CDR1 and CDR2 are SGHDT and YYEEEE. The length of the CDR3 is 14 residues. Trimming removed 0 bases at V and 1 base at J, with 6 bases between. CDR3 DNA: TGTGCCAGCAGCTTGGCCGGCGGCACAGATACGCAGTATTTT. Translating it yields CASSLAGGTDTQYF.

The V call is TRBV7-9, the J call TRBJ1-2, with D possibly matching TRBD1 (6 bases). Between the trimmed V and J ends, which lost 4 bases and 4 bases, there was a span of 10 bases. CDR1 SEHNR and CDR2 FQNEAQ come from the germline V gene (reference sequence). The CDR3 loop spans 13 amino acids. The CDR3 region has the DNA TGTGCCAGCAGCTCGGGACAAATCTATGGCTACACCTTC. It yields the protein CASSSGQIYGYTF.